The clone carrying this T cell receptor (beta chain) occurred a few times. The CDR3 has 15 residues. CDR1 MDHEN and CDR2 SYDVKM come from the germline V gene. J lost 6 bases, V lost 2 bases, and 6 bases had no gene match. This entry is derived from a study of CD8 T cells in Susac syndrome. Reverse transcription of roughly 0.45 to 1 ug RNA was performed with random hexamers. TCRdb re-analysed the immunoSEQ multiplex PCR reads in MiXCR, keeping a single row per CDR3 protein. Here the sample spans approximately 200,000 distinct CDR3 sequences, roughly 95% being singletons. Sample: CD4+ T cells from PBMCs. The TCR comes from a human donor with multiple sclerosis. The rearrangement uses TRBV28 and TRBJ2-1; 8 nucleotides match TRBD1. CDR3 DNA sequence: TGTGCCAGCAGTTTAGGGACAGGAGGGGTCAATGAGCAGTTCTTC. This encodes CASSLGTGGVNEQFF.